The subject of this entry is one T cell receptor beta chain. The data derive from a study of blood T cell repertoires in COVID-19. Some clones are missing from TCRdb's copy, which holds only in-frame ones; the method was immunoSEQ multiplex PCR. The sample includes roughly 120,000 clones, approximately 80% of them seen just once. Trimming stripped 6 bases from V and 2 bases from J, with 14 bases between. Germline assignment: CDR1 MNHEY and CDR2 SMNVEV (reference sequence). The CDR3 has 14 amino acids. The sequence derives from a man in his fifties or sixties with acute or convalescent COVID-19. Input material: peripheral blood. V gene TRBV27 combines with J gene TRBJ2-7; tentative D call: TRBD2 (7 bases). CDR3 bases: TGTGCCAGCAGGGGGAGGGGGACTACCTACGAGCAGTACTTC. Its protein is CASRGRGTTYEQYF.